Listed below are T cell receptor beta chains from one sample, sequenced in a study of T cell responses to AZD1222 COVID-19 vaccine. The repertoire was sequenced with immunoSEQ multiplex PCR; TCRdb's copy has only in-frame clones and lacks some. The data show approximately 67,000 clones, approximately 90% seen once. This specimen was peripheral blood, taken 28 days after the second AZD1222 dose. Receptor source: an adult who received the AZD1222 COVID-19 vaccine. Both conserved end residues are trimmed from each CDR3. A D gene is named only where the DNA matches it firmly.

D: NA
V: TRBV6-5
J: TRBJ2-7
CDR3: ASRVTATVSYEQY

D: NA
V: TRBV29-1
J: TRBJ1-1
CDR3: SVEMGGSVAF

D: NA
V: TRBV29-1
J: TRBJ1-1
CDR3: SVSTGGDTEAF

D: NA
V: TRBV23-1
J: TRBJ1-4
CDR3: ASSQSEAATNEKLF

D: TRBD2
V: TRBV5-4
J: TRBJ2-1
CDR3: ASSGGLAGGWNEQF

D: TRBD1
V: TRBV19
J: TRBJ1-3
CDR3: ASTRQGQAGNTIY

D: NA
V: TRBV7-9
J: TRBJ1-3
CDR3: ASSLWRSSGNTIY

D: TRBD2
V: TRBV18
J: TRBJ2-1
CDR3: ASSPFAGGMYNEQF

D: TRBD2
V: TRBV27
J: TRBJ2-1
CDR3: ASSRPSGLREQF

D: TRBD1
V: TRBV12-5
J: TRBJ1-2
CDR3: ASSVQGTYGYT

D: NA
V: TRBV18
J: TRBJ2-5
CDR3: ASSPPTSQGTQY

D: NA
V: TRBV5-5
J: TRBJ2-5
CDR3: ASIANVQETQY

D: NA
V: TRBV10-2
J: TRBJ1-1
CDR3: ASSETRNTEAF

D: NA
V: TRBV12-3/TRBV12-4
J: TRBJ1-2
CDR3: ASTWGNYGYT

D: NA
V: TRBV27
J: TRBJ2-1
CDR3: ASSFLDGMSNEQF

D: NA
V: TRBV2
J: TRBJ1-4
CDR3: ASSEGQGIGKLF

D: TRBD1
V: TRBV19
J: TRBJ1-1
CDR3: ASKGAEAGTEAF

D: NA
V: TRBV5-4
J: TRBJ2-6
CDR3: ASSWVGSGANVLT

D: TRBD2
V: TRBV5-1
J: TRBJ2-3
CDR3: ASSLGLAGGPSTDTQY

D: NA
V: TRBV5-1
J: TRBJ1-4
CDR3: ASSLGRVTNEKLF

D: NA
V: TRBV5-1
J: TRBJ1-1
CDR3: ASSPTGASTEAF

D: NA
V: TRBV27
J: TRBJ1-3
CDR3: ASTNSGRHSGNTIY

D: TRBD2
V: TRBV28
J: TRBJ2-7
CDR3: ASSPGNSGTKSYEQY

D: NA
V: TRBV21-1
J: TRBJ1-6
CDR3: ASSGRLTNNSPLH

D: NA
V: TRBV5-1
J: TRBJ2-7
CDR3: ASSLVQGTSYEQY

D: NA
V: TRBV4-1
J: TRBJ1-5
CDR3: ASSQDRPSNQPQH

D: NA
V: TRBV7-9
J: TRBJ2-1
CDR3: ASSLEGRELYNEQF

D: TRBD2
V: TRBV5-4
J: TRBJ2-7
CDR3: ASSFSGEQY

D: NA
V: TRBV5-4
J: TRBJ2-2
CDR3: ASSQRGTGELF

D: NA
V: TRBV6-4
J: TRBJ2-6
CDR3: ASSAGEGGHLSGANVLT

D: NA
V: TRBV5-1
J: TRBJ2-5
CDR3: ASSLSGKETQY

D: TRBD2
V: TRBV3-1/TRBV3-2
J: TRBJ2-1
CDR3: ASSQGGLAGVYEQF

D: TRBD2
V: TRBV7-8
J: TRBJ2-2
CDR3: ASSLGGRGELF

D: TRBD2
V: TRBV7-8
J: TRBJ2-2
CDR3: ASSLGSQGGSGELF

D: NA
V: TRBV10-3
J: TRBJ2-3
CDR3: AISEATDTQY

D: TRBD1
V: TRBV9
J: TRBJ1-2
CDR3: ASSGPGGSYYGYT

D: TRBD1
V: TRBV11-3
J: TRBJ2-3
CDR3: ASSSGTVGTDTQY

D: NA
V: TRBV12-3/TRBV12-4
J: TRBJ1-3
CDR3: ASSLLAGNTIY

D: TRBD2
V: TRBV10-1
J: TRBJ2-7
CDR3: ASSESAGGHYEQY

D: NA
V: TRBV5-5
J: TRBJ2-3
CDR3: ASSLESSTDTQY

D: NA
V: TRBV2
J: TRBJ2-2
CDR3: ASSEGLYTGELF

D: NA
V: TRBV10-2
J: TRBJ1-2
CDR3: ASRPGANYGYT

D: TRBD1
V: TRBV3-1/TRBV3-2
J: TRBJ1-2
CDR3: ASSHGTGGADGYT

D: TRBD2
V: TRBV4-2
J: TRBJ2-7
CDR3: ASSQISPGLASYEQY

D: TRBD1
V: TRBV18
J: TRBJ1-5
CDR3: ASSPGRTGNGQPQH

D: NA
V: TRBV5-4
J: TRBJ1-5
CDR3: ASSLAGPNQPQH

D: NA
V: TRBV9
J: TRBJ1-6
CDR3: ASSRDHYNSPLH

D: NA
V: TRBV5-6
J: TRBJ1-2
CDR3: ASLSSGAWGANYGYT

D: NA
V: TRBV27
J: TRBJ1-5
CDR3: ASSFGPRSNQPQH

D: NA
V: TRBV5-1
J: TRBJ2-1
CDR3: ASSIDVSYNEQF

D: NA
V: TRBV6-5
J: TRBJ1-4
CDR3: ASSYGEGFEKLF

D: TRBD1
V: TRBV6-5
J: TRBJ2-5
CDR3: ASTRGTGEETQY

D: TRBD1
V: TRBV11-2
J: TRBJ1-6
CDR3: ASSPPTGQWGSRNSPLH

D: NA
V: TRBV18
J: TRBJ1-1
CDR3: ASSPIRDIKSNTEAF

D: TRBD2
V: TRBV4-2
J: TRBJ2-5
CDR3: ASSQDSGGRAGETQY